Included here is one TCR beta chain sequence, with context. What antigen it recognizes has not been identified. The sample holds no much larger clone one base away, and base qualities are not on file. The sample originates from a study of OX40 agonist ivuxolimab in advanced cancers. For the wider study: Ivuxolimab, which targeted the costimulatory receptor OX40 (CD134), was an agonistic, fully human IgG2 monoclonal antibody. The purpose of peripheral TCRbeta sequencing was to test whether ivuxolimab changed TCR sequence diversity and led to clonal T-cell expansion. Patients were allowed to have had prior anti-PD-1, anti-PD-L1 or anti-CTLA-4 therapy, and 40% of the dose-escalation patients had been treated with checkpoint inhibitors. In the dose-escalation cohort, roughly 80% of patients were male, and the mean age was approximately 55 years, with a range of about 23 to 80. Intravenous ivuxolimab was administered to patients every 2 weeks at six dose levels: 0.01, 0.1, 0.3, 1.5, 3 and 10 mg/kg. The paper covers the monotherapy dose-escalation part of the phase I ivuxolimab trial, which included N of about 51 patients. Among the approximately 50 dose-escalation patients, approximately 20 had hepatocellular carcinoma, some 15 melanoma, 9 renal cell carcinoma and 9 head and neck cancer. Partial responses were achieved by three dose-escalation patients, of whom one had hepatocellular carcinoma and two had cutaneous melanoma.

Study-level results and caveats: The antigen specificity of the peripheral T cells that underwent clonal expansion was not determined. In the 0.1-3.0 mg/kg groups, partial responders were among the patients with the lowest normalized peripheral clonal expansion, particularly in CD8+ T cells. Low levels of normalized T-cell clonal expansion were also seen in some nonresponding patients. After ivuxolimab, more expanded clones were found on average in CD8+ T cells than in CD4+ T cells. At doses of 0.1 to 3.0 mg/kg, clonal expansion of both CD4+ and CD8+ blood T cells was observed from baseline to week 6.

Genomic DNA was extracted from sorted cells for sequencing of the TCRbeta CDR3 region. TCRbeta CDR3 regions were sequenced using the immunoSEQ Assay. TCRdb took this table from immuneACCESS and kept in-frame rearrangements with V and J called. Such tables lack part of the clones; where checked against another copy, unresolved V genes explain under half of the gap, and the rest is unexplained. Within this sample are around 65,000 clones, with 89% of them counted one time only. Over 15% of the sample belongs to the ten largest clones. Patients with autoimmune disease history or receiving systemic immunosuppression were excluded from the trial. Peripheral blood for TCR sequencing was collected from all dose cohorts at baseline, on cycle 4 day 1, and on cycle 7 day 1. Samples came from an open-label, multicenter, first-in-human phase I dose-escalation trial of ivuxolimab. Adults with locally advanced or metastatic head and neck squamous cell, hepatocellular, melanoma or renal cell carcinoma were enrolled in the trial. CD4+ and CD8+ T cells were sorted separately from peripheral blood before TCR sequencing.

CDR1 MNHEY and CDR2 SVGAGI were looked up in the germline V gene. V drops 0 bases and J drops 8 bases, leaving 8 bases in between. There are 13 amino acids in the CDR3, from cysteine to phenylalanine inclusive. Only the CDR3 region is kept as DNA, spanning 39 bases read in frame from base 1. This sample comprised CD4+ or CD8+ T cells sorted from blood, obtained in a trial of the OX40 agonist ivuxolimab. This clonotype was sampled from an adult with an advanced solid tumor such as melanoma, head and neck, liver or kidney cancer. The chain couples TRBV6-5 to TRBJ2-1, with an unclear D gene assignment. The DNA is TGTGCCAGCAGTTACTCTAGGTTCCATGAGCAGTTCTTC. Its protein reads: CASSYSRFHEQFF.